This T cell receptor beta chain was observed in a study of T-cell reconstitution after alpha-beta-depleted transplantation in children. Whole-study findings and limits: T-cell numbers and diversity, one year after transplant, stemmed largely from T cells that were newly produced. From surviving recipient T cells and thymic progenitors came the high day-60 TCRbeta diversity observed in some patients. Reported findings indicate that, about two months after transplant, alpha-beta T cells came from several hundred expanded clones, which were derived from non-depleted graft cells.

This CDR3 is built from 19 residues. Germline V gene data show CDR1 as MNHEY and CDR2 as SMNVEV (reference sequence). V gave up 3 bases and J gave up 2 bases, with 20 bases separating them. This sample's TCRbeta library carried unique molecular identifier barcodes. One entry per CDR3 protein results from TCRdb running MiXCR on the PCR reads. This sample carries about 830,000 distinct CDR3 sequences, approximately 15% of them seen once, and the ten largest clones take about 5%. As regards this clonotype: Its antigen is unidentified.

This TCR derives from a male patient younger than 18 who had a stem cell transplant for acute lymphoblastic leukemia, so the T cells may come from the graft donor. The sample here was PBMCs, mostly from graft donor cells, taken 360 days after TCRalphabeta/CD19-depleted stem cell transplant. The chain carries TRBV27 and TRBJ2-6; D gene unclear. In DNA, the CDR3 is TGTGCCAGCAGTTTCCGCCCGGGTTTGGCGTCGGCTGGGGCCAACGTCCTGACTTTC. Its translation is CASSFRPGLASAGANVLTF.